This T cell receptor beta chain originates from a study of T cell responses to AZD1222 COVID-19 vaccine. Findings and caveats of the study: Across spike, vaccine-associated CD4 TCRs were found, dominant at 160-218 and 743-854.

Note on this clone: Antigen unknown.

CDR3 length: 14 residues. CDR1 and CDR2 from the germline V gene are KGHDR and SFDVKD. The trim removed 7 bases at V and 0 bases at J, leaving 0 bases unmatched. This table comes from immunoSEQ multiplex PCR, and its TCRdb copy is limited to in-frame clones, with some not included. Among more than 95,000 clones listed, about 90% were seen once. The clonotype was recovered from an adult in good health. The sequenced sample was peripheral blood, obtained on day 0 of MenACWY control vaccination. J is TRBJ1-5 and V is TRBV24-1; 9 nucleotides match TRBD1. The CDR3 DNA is TGTGCCACCAGGGACAGGGGTAGCAATCAGCCCCAGCATTTT. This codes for CATRDRGSNQPQHF.